This T cell receptor beta chain was recorded in a study of patients and donors after allogeneic stem cell transplantation. Via MiXCR, TCRdb re-called the RT-PCR reads, giving one row per CDR3 protein. This sample yields about 210,000 distinct CDR3 sequences, of which over 30% are seen a single time; around a tenth belongs to the top ten. The CDR3 runs to 16 residues. Germline-derived CDR1 and CDR2 are MDHEN and SYDVKM. V lost 5 bases and J lost 7; bases outside the gene matches: 12. Sequencing was carried out using blood, either unsorted or a sorted T cell fraction (not recorded which). The receptor's source is a human donor who was either an allogeneic HSCT recipient or a stem cell or donor lymphocyte infusion donor (not recorded which). It is not recorded whose cells these are; they may come from a transplant donor. V gene TRBV28 combines with J gene TRBJ2-7; 12 bases are shared with TRBD2. The DNA of the CDR3 is TGTGCCAGCAGTCCTCCCGCTAGCGGGGGGGCCTGGGAGCAGTACTTC. Translating gives CASSPPASGGAWEQYF.